This T cell receptor (beta chain) was identified in a study of patients and donors after allogeneic stem cell transplantation. Germline CDR1 ENHRY, CDR2 SYGVKD. The length of the CDR3 is 15 residues. With 6 bases clipped from V and 7 bases from J, the junction kept 9 bases outside the gene matches. MiXCR, applied by TCRdb to the RT-PCR reads, yields one record per CDR3 protein. The sample lists about a million distinct CDR3 sequences, over 15% seen once, with under 6.5% in the top ten. The sequencing sample was made of blood, either unsorted or a sorted T cell fraction (not recorded which). This clonotype originated in a human donor who was either an allogeneic HSCT recipient or a stem cell or donor lymphocyte infusion donor (not recorded which). It is not recorded whose cells these are; they may come from a transplant donor. V usage is TRBV10-3 and J usage is TRBJ1-6; TRBD1 matches at 7 bases. The CDR3: CAIRAGTAVNSPLHF. The DNA of the CDR3 is TGTGCCATCAGGGCCGGGACAGCTGTAAATTCACCCCTCCACTTT.